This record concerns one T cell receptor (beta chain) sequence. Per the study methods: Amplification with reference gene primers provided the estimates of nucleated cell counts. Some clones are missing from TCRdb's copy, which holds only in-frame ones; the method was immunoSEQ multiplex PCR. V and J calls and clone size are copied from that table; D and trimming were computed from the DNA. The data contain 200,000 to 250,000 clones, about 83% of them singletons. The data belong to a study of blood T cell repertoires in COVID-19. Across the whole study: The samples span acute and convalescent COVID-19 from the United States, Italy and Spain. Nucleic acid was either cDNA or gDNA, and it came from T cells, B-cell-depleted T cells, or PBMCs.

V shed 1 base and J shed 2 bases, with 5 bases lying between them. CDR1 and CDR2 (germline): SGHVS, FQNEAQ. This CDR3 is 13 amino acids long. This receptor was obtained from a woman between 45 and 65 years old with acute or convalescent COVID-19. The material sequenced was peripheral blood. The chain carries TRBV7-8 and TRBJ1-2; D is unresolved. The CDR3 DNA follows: TGTGCCAGCAGCTTAGTTTCGAACTATGGCTACACCTTC. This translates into CASSLVSNYGYTF.